These 30 T cell receptor beta chains came from one sample sequenced in a study of blood T cell repertoires in COVID-19. Generated by immunoSEQ multiplex PCR, the TCRdb table keeps only in-frame clones and is missing some. The repertoire holds approximately 73,000 clones, roughly nine tenths seen once, with under 10% in the top ten. The source material was peripheral blood. These receptors were taken from a man older than 75 with acute or convalescent COVID-19.

In nucleotides, the CDR3 is TGTGCCAGCAGCACTAGGATCGCTGGATTAAACATTCAGTACTTC. Its protein product is CASSTRIAGLNIQYF. The J gene is TRBJ2-4, the V gene TRBV5-6; a possible D gene is TRBD2 (5 bases). V was clipped by 4 bases and J by 6 bases, with 17 bases between them. Germline assignment: CDR1 SGHDT and CDR2 YYEEEE. This CDR3 has 15 amino acids. The full variable domain, rest sourced from reference TRBV5-6 and TRBJ2-4, is DAGVTQSPTHLIKTRGQQVTLRCSPKSGHDTVSWYQQALGQGPQFIFQYYEEEERQRGNFPDRFSGHQFPNYSSELNVNALLLGDSALYLCASSTRIAGLNIQYFGAGTRLSVL.

The rearrangement links TRBV19 to TRBJ1-6, with 7 nucleotides matching TRBD1. J was trimmed by 9 bases and V by 5 bases; bases with no gene match: 10. Germline CDR1 reads LNHDA; CDR2 reads SQIVND (reference sequence). The CDR3 is 15 residues long. The chain's CDR3 is CASSVWDSPISPLHF. CDR3 DNA: TGTGCCAGTAGTGTTTGGGACAGCCCCATTTCACCCCTCCACTTT.

V usage is TRBV5-1 and J usage is TRBJ1-6; the D gene is possibly TRBD1 (6 bases). The germline V and J ends were trimmed by 3 bases and 7 bases, with 11 bases remaining between them. The length of the CDR3 is 14 residues. The germline V gene has CDR1 SGHRS and CDR2 YFSETQ. Written as DNA, the CDR3 is TGCGCCAGCAGCTCCGGACAGCTGAATTCACCCCTCCACTTT. Amino acid sequence: CASSSGQLNSPLHF. The whole variable domain, filled in from reference TRBV5-1 and TRBJ1-6, reads KAGVTQTPRYLIKTRGQQVTLSCSPISGHRSVSWYQQTPGQGLQFLFEYFSETQRNKGNFPGRFSGRQFSNSRSEMNVSTLELGDSALYLCASSSGQLNSPLHFGNGTRLTVT.

This clone showed up just once. The chain combines TRBV2 with TRBJ1-1; 7 bases line up with TRBD1. Trimming removed 6 bases from V and 4 bases from J; junction bases left unmatched: 8. CDR3 length: 14 residues. CDR1 and CDR2 (germline): SNHLY, FYNNEI. The CDR3 loop is CASSEPDRPTEAFF. CDR3 DNA: TGTGCCAGCAGCGAACCGGACAGGCCCACTGAAGCTTTCTTT.

The J gene is TRBJ2-5, the V gene TRBV3-1 (or the pseudogene TRBV3-2); TRBD1 might be the D (5 bases). V lost 4 bases and J lost 4, with 13 bases in between. This CDR3 comprises 14 residues. Germline CDR1 reads LGHDT; CDR2 reads YNNKEL (reference sequence). The CDR3 bases are TGTGCCAGCAGCCTCCTCAGGGATAGAGAGACCCAGTACTTC. Its translation: CASSLLRDRETQYF.

The CDR3 bases are TGTGCCAGCAGTGCTTCCGGGACAGCTCTAGCTTATAATTCACCCCTCCACTTT. It is translated as CASSASGTALAYNSPLHF. The genes are TRBV6-1 and TRBJ1-6; 7 bases line up with TRBD1. The CDR3 is 18 amino acids. Germline CDR1 and CDR2: MNHNS and SASEGT. V dropped 4 bases and J dropped 4; count of bases not matched to a gene: 13.

This clone was detected only once. The DNA of the CDR3 is TGTGCCAGTAGTATAGTCCCAGGGAGCAATCAGCCCCAGCATTTT. It encodes CASSIVPGSNQPQHF. The gene calls are TRBV19 and TRBJ1-5, with D possibly TRBD1 on 5 matching bases. Germline V gene lookup returns CDR1 LNHDA and CDR2 SQIVND (reference sequence). V lost 1 base and J lost 1, with 8 bases in between. The CDR3 is 15 residues long.

The chain recombines TRBV19 with TRBJ1-6; D is undetermined. Between the trimmed V and J ends, which lost 3 bases and 4 bases, there was a span of 13 bases. The V gene's germline CDR1 is LNHDA and CDR2 SQIVND (reference sequence). This CDR3 is built from 16 residues. For the CDR3, the DNA is TGTGCCAGTAGTATGGAGGGTAGAGGATATAATTCACCCCTCCACTTT. Translating gives CASSMEGRGYNSPLHF.

V is TRBV9 and J is TRBJ1-6; TRBD1 aligns across 9 bases. Germline assignment: CDR1 SGDLS and CDR2 YYNGEE. The CDR3 has 15 residues. After removal of 3 bases from V and 12 bases from J, the junction contained 10 bases not matched to a gene. Here the CDR3 DNA reads TGTGCCAGCAGCGCATCCCGGGACAGGGTACGACCCCTCCACTTT. This codes for CASSASRDRVRPLHF.

The rearrangement joins TRBV3-1 (or the pseudogene TRBV3-2) to TRBJ2-7, with a possible D match to TRBD2 (6 bases). V lost 1 base and J 2 bases, leaving 12 bases between the germline ends. In germline, CDR1 is LGHDT, CDR2 YNNKEL (reference sequence). This CDR3 region has 15 residues. The CDR3 protein is CASSQGLVSAYEQYF. The DNA of the CDR3 is TGTGCCAGCAGCCAAGGACTAGTTTCTGCCTACGAGCAGTACTTC.

This chain links TRBV6-5 with TRBJ1-5, with 8 bases that match TRBD1. Losses at the gene ends were 6 bases for V and 9 bases for J; bases not matched to a gene: 13. Germline V gene sequence: CDR1 MNHEY, CDR2 SVGAGI. This CDR3 region has 15 residues. The CDR3 loop reads CASSPTGDQGWPQHF. The CDR3, as DNA: TGTGCCAGCAGCCCGACAGGGGATCAAGGTTGGCCCCAGCATTTT.

Notes on this clone: Other DNA sequences in this sample translate to the same CDR3. This sequence joins TRBV15 and TRBJ2-1; a weak D match, TRBD1 (5 bases). The germline V and J ends were trimmed by 1 base and 4 bases, with 11 bases remaining between them. Germline-derived CDR1 and CDR2 are LNHNV and YYDKDF (reference sequence). The CDR3 runs 15 residues. Here the CDR3 reads CATSRAQGSYNEQFF. Written as DNA, the CDR3 is TGTGCCACCAGCAGAGCCCAGGGAAGTTACAATGAGCAGTTCTTC. The full variable domain, with the rest looked up from reference TRBV15 and TRBJ2-1, is DAMVIQNPRYQVTQFGKPVTLSCSQTLNHNVMYWYQQKSSQAPKLLFHYYDKDFNNEADTPDNFQSRRPNTSFCFLDIRSPGLGDTAMYLCATSRAQGSYNEQFFGPGTRLTVL.

The rearrangement joins TRBV29-1 to TRBJ2-1, with 13 nucleotides matching TRBD2. Germline assignment: CDR1 SQVTM and CDR2 ANQGSEA. The CDR3 sequence is 15 residues long. Germline trimming cut 7 bases from V and 2 bases from J; bases unmatched to any gene: 5. The CDR3 loop is CSGRLAGGAYNEQFF. As DNA, the CDR3 is TGCAGCGGCAGACTAGCGGGAGGTGCCTACAATGAGCAGTTCTTC.

This rearrangement joins TRBV5-1 to TRBJ2-3; maybe TRBD2 (5 bases). CDR1 and CDR2 from the germline V gene are SGHRS and YFSETQ. Trimming left V 0 bases short and J 2 bases short, with 7 bases between. The CDR3 spans 14 residues. CDR3 DNA sequence: TGCGCCAGCAGCTTGGGACTAAACACAGATACGCAGTATTTT. Its translation: CASSLGLNTDTQYF.

The V and J genes are TRBV7-9 and TRBJ2-1; 9 positions agree with TRBD2. The CDR3 totals 13 residues. CDR1 and CDR2 from the germline V gene are SEHNR and FQNEAQ (reference sequence). V was clipped by 8 bases and J by 8 bases; unmatched bases: 7. The DNA of the CDR3 is TGTGCCAGCGCGGGAGGGCCGGGGTATGAGCAGTTCTTC. Its protein product is CASAGGPGYEQFF.

This clone appeared once. This chain connects TRBV27 to TRBJ2-1; 12 bases agree with TRBD2. CDR1 MNHEY and CDR2 SMNVEV come from the germline V gene (reference sequence). V lost 4 bases to trimming and J lost 7 bases; unmatched junction nucleotides: 11. The CDR3 has 17 residues. In DNA, the CDR3 is TGTGCCAGCAGTTCCACTCCTAGCGGGAGGGCCGGGAATGAGCAGTTCTTC. This translates into CASSSTPSGRAGNEQFF.

V is TRBV2 and J is TRBJ2-5, with 8 bases identical to TRBD1. Germline trimming cut 5 bases from V and 5 bases from J; bases unmatched to any gene: 7. The CDR3 contains 14 residues. CDR1 is SNHLY, CDR2 FYNNEI, per germline. The CDR3 DNA reads TGTGCCAGCAGTCAGGGGGCGCAATGGGAGACCCAGTACTTC. Its translation: CASSQGAQWETQYF.

The sample holds one count of this clone. The gene calls are TRBV2 and TRBJ2-1; D is possibly TRBD2 (6 bases). Germline V CDR1 and CDR2: SNHLY, FYNNEI. Trimming removed 11 bases at V and 10 bases at J, with 21 bases between. This CDR3 spans 13 amino acids. The CDR3 loop is CAGRRDGPGEQFF. For the CDR3, the DNA is TGTGCCGGGAGGCGGGACGGACCGGGCGAGCAGTTCTTC.

This rearrangement joins TRBV5-1 to TRBJ2-5; the match to TRBD1 covers 8 bases. Germline CDR1 SGHRS, CDR2 YFSETQ. V dropped 1 base and J dropped 2; count of bases not matched to a gene: 13. The CDR3 spans 18 residues. The CDR3 reads CASSLNARAGGGQETQYF. The CDR3 bases are TGCGCCAGCAGCTTGAACGCACGGGCAGGGGGCGGACAAGAGACCCAGTACTTC.

This sequence joins TRBV2 and TRBJ2-2, with TRBD1 matching over 7 bases. CDR3 length: 14 residues. Germline V CDR1 and CDR2: SNHLY, FYNNEI. With 2 bases clipped from V and 6 bases from J, the junction kept 3 bases outside the gene matches. CDR3 coding DNA: TGTGCCAGCAGTGAACAGGGGGTCTCCGGGGAGCTGTTTTTT. Protein product: CASSEQGVSGELFF.

The chain joins TRBV2 to TRBJ2-2, with TRBD2 matching over 14 bases. CDR1 and CDR2 from the germline V gene are SNHLY and FYNNEI. The trim removed 9 bases at V and 7 bases at J, leaving 1 base unmatched. The CDR3 loop spans 13 amino acids. CDR3 sequence: CARGTSGGGELFF. Written as DNA, the CDR3 is TGTGCCAGAGGGACTAGCGGGGGCGGGGAGCTGTTTTTT. The full variable domain, with the rest looked up from reference TRBV2 and TRBJ2-2, is EPEVTQTPSHQVTQMGQEVILRCVPISNHLYFYWYRQILGQKVEFLVSFYNNEISEKSEIFDDQFSVERPDGSNFTLKIRSTKLEDSAMYFCARGTSGGGELFFGEGSRLTVL.

This clone appeared a single time. This chain uses TRBV7-3 with TRBJ1-1; D remains ambiguous. The V gene's germline CDR1 is SGHTA and CDR2 FQGTGA. Trimming took 2 bases from V and 2 from J, leaving 6 bases between them. The CDR3 covers 13 residues. CDR3 in DNA: TGTGCCAGCAGCTTATCGGTTAACACTGAAGCTTTCTTT. Protein: CASSLSVNTEAFF.

V is TRBV6-5 and J is TRBJ1-1; D may be TRBD1 (5 bases). V lost 5 bases to trimming and J lost 1 base, with 11 bases between them. CDR1 and CDR2 from the germline V gene are MNHEY and SVGAGI. The CDR3 consists of 14 residues. CDR3: CASSTLQENTEAFF. The CDR3 DNA sequence: TGTGCCAGCAGTACCCTACAGGAGAACACTGAAGCTTTCTTT.

The chain links TRBV4-2 to TRBJ2-1, with D possibly TRBD2 on 6 matching bases. The CDR3 extends over 16 amino acids. The germline gives CDR1 LGHNA, CDR2 YNFKEQ. Between the trimmed V and J ends, which lost 2 bases and 1 base, there was a span of 12 bases. The CDR3 region is CASSQYQGGSYNEQFF. CDR3 sequence (DNA): TGTGCCAGCAGCCAATACCAGGGAGGATCCTACAATGAGCAGTTCTTC.

The CDR3 coding sequence is TGTGCCAGCAGCCCCGGGACAGGGTTGGCACCCCTCCACTTT. It specifies CASSPGTGLAPLHF. The gene calls are TRBV5-4 and TRBJ1-6; TRBD1 agrees at 9 bases. The CDR3 contains 14 residues. J lost 11 bases, V lost 4 bases, and 7 bases had no gene match. CDR1 is SGHNT, CDR2 YYREEE, per germline (reference sequence).

The J gene is TRBJ2-1, the V gene TRBV12-3 or TRBV12-4; 9 bases fit TRBD1. This CDR3 spans 13 amino acids. Trimming cost V 5 bases and J 8 bases; bases outside gene matches: 4. The CDR3 DNA is TGTGCCAGCAGTGGGACAGGGCGAGATGAGCAGTTCTTC. It translates to CASSGTGRDEQFF.

The chain combines TRBV29-1 with TRBJ2-1, with TRBD2 identical over 10 bases. The CDR3 totals 17 residues. V dropped 7 bases and J dropped 0; count of bases not matched to a gene: 12. CDR1 SQVTM and CDR2 ANQGSEA come from the germline V gene. CDR3 protein: CSGKLAGPLASYNEQFF. The CDR3 coding sequence is TGCAGCGGAAAACTAGCGGGGCCACTTGCCTCCTACAATGAGCAGTTCTTC.

The V and J genes are TRBV7-9 and TRBJ1-2; D remains unclear. V shed 3 bases and J shed 4 bases, with 12 bases lying between them. The CDR3 runs to 14 residues. Per the germline V gene, CDR1 is SEHNR and CDR2 is FQNEAQ (reference sequence). CDR3 nucleotides: TGTGCCAGCAGCTTCTTCGGGAGTTCCTATGGCTACACCTTC. This translates into CASSFFGSSYGYTF.

This clone has only a few counts. The J gene is TRBJ1-1, the V gene TRBV7-6; D might be TRBD1 (6 bases). V lost 5 bases, J lost 4 bases, and 11 bases lay in between. Germline values: CDR1 SGHVS, CDR2 FNYEAQ. The CDR3 loop spans 13 amino acids. The CDR3 region is CASSLQTGTEAFF. In DNA, the CDR3 is TGTGCCAGCAGCCTTCAGACAGGCACTGAAGCTTTCTTT.

This sequence joins TRBV5-1 and TRBJ1-1; 7 nucleotides agree with TRBD1. Germline V gene lookup returns CDR1 SGHRS and CDR2 YFSETQ. CDR3 length: 14 residues. V lost 1 base to trimming and J lost 3 bases; unmatched junction nucleotides: 3. CDR3 in DNA: TGCGCCAGCAGCTTGACAGGGGCTGACACTGAAGCTTTCTTT. Translation: CASSLTGADTEAFF.